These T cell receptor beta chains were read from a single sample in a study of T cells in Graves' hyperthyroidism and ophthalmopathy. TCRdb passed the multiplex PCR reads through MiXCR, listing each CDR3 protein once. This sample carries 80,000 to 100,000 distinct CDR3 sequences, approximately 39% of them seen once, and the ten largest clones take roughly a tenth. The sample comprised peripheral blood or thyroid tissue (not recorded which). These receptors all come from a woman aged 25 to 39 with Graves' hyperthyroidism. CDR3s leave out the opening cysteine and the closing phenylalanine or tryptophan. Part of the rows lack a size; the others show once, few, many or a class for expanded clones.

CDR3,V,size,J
ASSVQGVGGYT,TRBV27,NA,TRBJ1-2
ASSPWRAAHTYEQY,TRBV7-8,many,TRBJ2-7
SAGVRWGVPTNEKLF,TRBV20-1,many,TRBJ1-4
AISAGGSGYT,TRBV10-3,NA,TRBJ1-2
ASTEVNSNQPQH,TRBV2,many,TRBJ1-5
AVRDSRNTEAF,TRBV15,NA,TRBJ1-1
ASSPLGGQPQH,TRBV6-6,many,TRBJ1-5
ASSQDFSYEQY,TRBV6-5,many,TRBJ2-7
ATSSGGGYGYT,TRBV15,NA,TRBJ1-2
ASSLLGRGWAQPQH,TRBV28,few,TRBJ1-5
ASSYGQGAPLETQY,TRBV6-5,NA,TRBJ2-5
ASSPGTESYHEQY,TRBV7-6,few,TRBJ2-7
ATSSLQRGDGQPQH,TRBV15,NA,TRBJ1-5
ATRWDGDTEAF,TRBV6-5,many,TRBJ1-1